A selection of T cell receptor beta chains follows, all from one sample in a study of early stage breast cancer tumors. Profiled with immunoSEQ multiplex PCR; TCRdb holds only in-frame clones, not every one. The sample records tens of thousands of clones, 78% being singletons. Sequenced sample: blood. The receptor source for this set is a person in their 40s with breast cancer. Each CDR3 is given with its conserved first and last residue. The D gene is left open where the match is weak. Size tells how often a clone was seen (once, few, many) or the class of an expanded clone, and some rows leave it out.

D: TRBD2
size: once
V: TRBV19
J: TRBJ2-2
DNA: TGTGCCAGTAGTATAACCGGGACTAGCTCAGGCACCGGGGAGCTGTTTTTT
CDR3: CASSITGTSSGTGELFF

D: TRBD2
size: -
V: TRBV4-1
J: TRBJ2-7
DNA: TGCGCCAGCAGCCAGAAGGCCGTGACTAGCGGGAGCTACGAGCAGTACTTC
CDR3: CASSQKAVTSGSYEQYF

D: TRBD2
size: once
V: TRBV7-2
J: TRBJ2-7
DNA: TGTGCCAGCAGCTTTAGCGGGGAGACCTACGAGCAGTACTTC
CDR3: CASSFSGETYEQYF

D: -
size: -
V: TRBV7-8
J: TRBJ1-3
DNA: TGTGCCAGCAGCTTAGCAGGGGGTGGAAACACCATATATTTT
CDR3: CASSLAGGGNTIYF

D: -
size: -
V: TRBV7-8
J: TRBJ2-1
DNA: TGTGCCAGCGTCACTAGTTGGATGGATGAGCAGTTCTTC
CDR3: CASVTSWMDEQFF

D: -
size: -
V: TRBV10-1
J: TRBJ2-7
DNA: TGCGCCAGCAGTGAGTCCACCTACGAGCAGTACTTC
CDR3: CASSESTYEQYF

D: -
size: -
V: TRBV14
J: TRBJ2-7
DNA: TGTGCCAGCAGCCAGAGGACCCGGAGCGAGCAGTACTTC
CDR3: CASSQRTRSEQYF

D: TRBD1
size: -
V: TRBV30
J: TRBJ1-1
DNA: TGTGCCTGGAGCGGACAGGGGAATGAAGCTTTCTTT
CDR3: CAWSGQGNEAFF

D: -
size: -
V: TRBV5-4
J: TRBJ2-7
DNA: TGTGCCAGCAGCTCCGCCTACGAGCAGTACTTC
CDR3: CASSSAYEQYF

D: -
size: -
V: TRBV4-1
J: TRBJ2-2
DNA: TGCGCCAGCAGCCAAGTAGTAGCCTTGAACAGAGGGGGCGGGGAGCTGTTTTTT
CDR3: CASSQVVALNRGGGELFF

D: -
size: -
V: TRBV7-8
J: TRBJ2-7
DNA: TGTGCCAGCAGCTTAGTAGCAGGGGGGTACGAGCAGTACTTC
CDR3: CASSLVAGGYEQYF

D: -
size: -
V: TRBV9
J: TRBJ1-2
DNA: TGTGCCAGCAGCGGGACCAGGGTTGGCTACACCTTC
CDR3: CASSGTRVGYTF

D: -
size: -
V: TRBV7-9
J: TRBJ1-1
DNA: TGTGCCAGCACCTTCCAGGGGCCGGCTGAAGCTTTCTTT
CDR3: CASTFQGPAEAFF

D: TRBD1
size: -
V: TRBV18
J: TRBJ2-3
DNA: TGTGCCAGCTCACCACCCCGGGCAGGGGGCTCAGATACGCAGTATTTT
CDR3: CASSPPRAGGSDTQYF

D: -
size: -
V: TRBV18
J: TRBJ1-5
DNA: TGTGCCAGCTCCCAAACCAATTCCCCCCGGGGGAATCAGCCCCAGCATTTT
CDR3: CASSQTNSPRGNQPQHF

D: TRBD1
size: -
V: TRBV7-9
J: TRBJ1-4
DNA: TGTGCCAGCAGCGAGACAGGGGGGAAACTGTTTTTT
CDR3: CASSETGGKLFF

D: TRBD2
size: -
V: TRBV5-8
J: TRBJ2-5
DNA: TGTGCCAGCAGCTTGCCATCTGGCGGGAGGGGGAGAGAGACCCAGTACTTC
CDR3: CASSLPSGGRGRETQYF

D: TRBD2
size: -
V: TRBV4-1
J: TRBJ2-1
DNA: TGCGCCAGCAGTCCCGGGACTAGCGGGTTCCATGAGCAGTTCTTC
CDR3: CASSPGTSGFHEQFF

D: TRBD1
size: -
V: TRBV9
J: TRBJ2-7
DNA: TGTGCCAGCAGCGTAGCGGGACAGGATTCCTACGAGCAGTACTTC
CDR3: CASSVAGQDSYEQYF

D: -
size: -
V: TRBV6-1
J: TRBJ1-5
DNA: TGTGCCAGCAGTGGCGGGGGGGCAGACGGCAATCAGCCCCAGCATTTT
CDR3: CASSGGGADGNQPQHF

D: -
size: -
V: TRBV28
J: TRBJ2-5
DNA: TGTGCCAGCAGTTTACCCCACCAAGAGACCCAGTACTTC
CDR3: CASSLPHQETQYF

D: -
size: -
V: TRBV5-1
J: TRBJ2-7
DNA: TGCGCCAGCAGCTTGGCGGGCGGCACAGACGAGCAGTACTTC
CDR3: CASSLAGGTDEQYF

D: -
size: -
V: TRBV18
J: TRBJ2-3
DNA: TGTGCCAGCTCCGGAGGAAGCACAGATACGCAGTATTTT
CDR3: CASSGGSTDTQYF

D: TRBD2
size: -
V: TRBV7-2
J: TRBJ2-1
DNA: TGTGCCAGCAGCGACGCGGGGGTTAGCTCCTACAATGAGCAGTTCTTC
CDR3: CASSDAGVSSYNEQFF

D: -
size: -
V: TRBV30
J: TRBJ2-2
DNA: TGTGCCTGGAGTGTTTTAAGGGACACCGGGGAGCTGTTTTTT
CDR3: CAWSVLRDTGELFF

D: -
size: -
V: TRBV5-1
J: TRBJ1-4
DNA: TGCGCCAGCAGCTTGGGTCCGGACACGGTCGGTTTTTTT
CDR3: CASSLGPDTVGFF

D: -
size: -
V: TRBV6-6
J: TRBJ2-5
DNA: TGTGCCAGCAGTTACGATGGCCCAATGCAGTACTTC
CDR3: CASSYDGPMQYF